This entry lists 21 T cell receptor beta chains sequenced from one sample in a study of cytomegalovirus exposure and HLA in healthy donors. 13 Jbeta primers and 60 Vbeta primers were used for the PCR. Here immunoSEQ multiplex PCR was the method, and the copy in TCRdb shows in-frame clones only, minus some. The sample shows roughly 100,000 clones, 60% to 80% of them seen only once. The material sequenced was PBMCs. The source of these receptors is a male donor in good health and CMV-seropositive.

The chain recombines TRBV29-1 with TRBJ2-2, with a weak D call TRBD1 (5 bases). Germline assignment: CDR1 SQVTM and CDR2 ANQGSEA. This CDR3 contains 14 residues. Trimming stripped 4 bases from V and 4 bases from J, with 13 bases between. The chain's CDR3 is CSVVQGQSTGELFF. The CDR3 nucleotides are TGCAGCGTTGTTCAGGGTCAGAGCACCGGGGAGCTGTTTTTT.

This clone was counted between two and nine times. This chain joins TRBV29-1 and TRBJ1-2, with D perhaps TRBD1 (6 bases). The CDR3 sequence is 13 residues long. V gave up 7 bases and J gave up 2 bases, with 14 bases separating them. Germline assignment: CDR1 SQVTM and CDR2 ANQGSEA. This CDR3 is CSGGQNDNYGYTF. In nucleotides, the CDR3 is TGCAGCGGAGGACAGAACGACAACTATGGCTACACCTTC. Variable domain in full (rest from reference TRBV29-1 and TRBJ1-2): SAVISQKPSRDICQRGTSLTIQCQVDSQVTMMFWYRQQPGQSLTLIATANQGSEATYESGFVIDKFPISRPNLTFSTLTVSNMSPEDSSIYLCSGGQNDNYGYTFGSGTRLTVV.

The chain combines TRBV2 with TRBJ2-3; D may be TRBD1 (5 bases). Trimming took 4 bases from V and 2 from J, leaving 10 bases between them. CDR3 length: 14 residues. Germline V gene sequence: CDR1 SNHLY, CDR2 FYNNEI. The CDR3 nucleotides are TGTGCCAGCAGTGTCGAACAGGCCACAGATACGCAGTATTTT. Protein sequence: CASSVEQATDTQYF.

The chain combines TRBV9 with TRBJ2-7; maybe TRBD2 (6 bases). Trimming took 2 bases from V and 3 from J, leaving 15 bases between them. This CDR3 region has 15 residues. Per the germline V gene, CDR1 is SGDLS and CDR2 is YYNGEE. The CDR3 loop is CASSVGGTTIYEQYF. Here the CDR3 DNA reads TGTGCCAGCAGCGTGGGCGGGACCACCATCTACGAGCAGTACTTC.

The rearrangement joins TRBV15 to TRBJ2-1; D may be TRBD2 (5 bases). Trimming cost V 3 bases and J 10 bases, with 10 bases left between them. CDR3 length equals 12 residues. CDR1 and CDR2 from the germline V gene are LNHNV and YYDKDF (reference sequence). The CDR3 DNA sequence: TGTGCCACCAGCAGTGTAGCGCGAGAGCAGTTCTTC. Amino acid sequence: CATSSVAREQFF.

The chain links TRBV28 to TRBJ1-5; tentatively, D is TRBD1 (5 bases). The CDR3 is 17 residues long. Per the germline V gene, CDR1 is MDHEN and CDR2 is SYDVKM. Trimming pared 6 bases from V and 2 bases from J, leaving 20 bases between. CDR3 in DNA: TGTGCCAGCAGGGGGGTGGGGGGGTTGGAAGGCAATCAGCCCCAGCATTTT. Amino acids: CASRGVGGLEGNQPQHF.

The chain joins TRBV27 to TRBJ2-7; D is uncertain. V was trimmed by 8 bases and J by 4 bases, leaving 6 bases between them. This CDR3 is 10 amino acids long. CDR1 is MNHEY and CDR2 is SMNVEV in the germline V gene (reference sequence). The CDR3 nucleotides are TGTGCCAGCGGAGTATACGAGCAGTACTTC. Amino acids: CASGVYEQYF.

V usage is TRBV30 and J usage is TRBJ1-2; 7 bases are a match to TRBD1. CDR3 length: 17 amino acids. The V gene's germline CDR1 is GTSNPN and CDR2 SVGIG (reference sequence). Trimming cost V 4 bases and J 3 bases; bases outside gene matches: 17. CDR3 amino acids: CAWTLPSRQGRYYGYTF. The CDR3 DNA sequence: TGTGCCTGGACCTTGCCCTCTCGACAGGGACGATACTATGGCTACACCTTC.

CDR3 coding DNA: TGTGCCAGCGAAAAGAGGAGCTCCTACGAGCAGTACTTC. Encoded protein: CASEKRSSYEQYF. The chain is built from TRBV2 and TRBJ2-7, with D uncertain. Trimming stripped 8 bases from V and 0 bases from J, with 11 bases between. Germline CDR1 SNHLY, CDR2 FYNNEI. This CDR3 spans 13 amino acids.

The V and J genes are TRBV5-6 and TRBJ2-3; 14 bases are shared with TRBD2. Unmatched junction bases numbered 10, after V lost 5 bases and J lost 2 bases. The germline gives CDR1 SGHDT, CDR2 YYEEEE. The CDR3 has 18 residues. The CDR3 reads CASSRRTSGRLFTDTQYF. The CDR3 DNA reads as TGTGCCAGCAGTAGGCGGACTAGCGGGAGGCTCTTCACAGATACGCAGTATTTT.

Note on this clone: This sample includes further DNA sequences coding for the same CDR3. The rearrangement joins TRBV7-9 to TRBJ2-3, with a weak D call TRBD2 (6 bases). Trimming stripped 1 base from V and 6 bases from J, with 11 bases between. The germline CDR1 and CDR2 sequences are SEHNR and FQNEAQ (reference sequence). The CDR3 has 14 residues. The CDR3 DNA reads TGTGCCAGCAGCTTAGTCGGGGGATCGGATACGCAGTATTTT. It specifies CASSLVGGSDTQYF.

This CDR3 is CASSSGTANTGELFF. The CDR3 DNA reads as TGTGCCAGTAGTTCCGGGACAGCGAACACCGGGGAGCTGTTTTTT. The chain has TRBV19 and TRBJ2-2, with TRBD1 identical over 7 bases. The CDR3 is 15 residues long. The junction had 3 bases not matched to a gene; V was cut back by 5 bases and J by 0 bases. Looked up from germline, CDR1 is LNHDA and CDR2 is SQIVND (reference sequence).

The chain is built from TRBV5-4 and TRBJ1-1, with 7 bases lining up with TRBD1. V lost 4 bases to trimming and J lost 5 bases; unmatched junction nucleotides: 8. Germline V CDR1 and CDR2: SGHNT, YYREEE (reference sequence). The CDR3 has 14 residues. The CDR3 loop is CASSSRDRLTEAFF. The DNA of the CDR3 is TGTGCCAGCAGCAGCCGGGACAGATTAACTGAAGCTTTCTTT.

The genes are TRBV7-9 and TRBJ1-1, with D unclear. Germline V gives CDR1 SEHNR, CDR2 FQNEAQ (reference sequence). This CDR3 comprises 14 residues. V was cut by 1 base and J by 6 bases, with 12 bases left in between. CDR3 loop: CASSLVGIFAEAFF. For the CDR3, the DNA is TGTGCCAGCAGCTTAGTCGGGATTTTTGCTGAAGCTTTCTTT.

The J gene is TRBJ2-1, the V gene TRBV7-9; TRBD1 matches at 7 bases. The length of the CDR3 is 13 residues. V shed 5 bases and J 6 bases; nucleotides not matched to a gene: 4. Germline V lookup: CDR1 SEHNR, CDR2 FQNEAQ (reference sequence). The chain's CDR3 is CASSPYRGNEQFF. The DNA for the CDR3 is TGTGCCAGCAGCCCCTACAGGGGCAATGAGCAGTTCTTC.

This clone was detected only a few times. CDR3 in amino acids: CASSLDTGFEQYF. The DNA of the CDR3 is TGTGCCAGCAGCTTAGATACAGGGTTCGAGCAGTACTTC. This chain connects TRBV11-2 to TRBJ2-7; tentatively, D is TRBD1 (6 bases). The germline V gene has CDR1 SGHAT and CDR2 FQNNGV. The CDR3 is made up of 13 amino acids. The germline V and J ends were trimmed by 0 bases and 6 bases, with 9 bases remaining between them.

The chain couples TRBV6-5 to TRBJ2-2, with TRBD1 as a possible D gene (5 bases). V lost 8 bases and J 6 bases, leaving 7 bases between the germline ends. This CDR3 is built from 11 residues. Germline assignment: CDR1 MNHEY and CDR2 SVGAGI. CDR3 in amino acids: CASARAGELFF. The DNA for the CDR3 is TGTGCCAGCGCCAGGGCCGGGGAGCTGTTTTTT.

The chain is built from TRBV7-2 and TRBJ2-3, with 9 positions matching TRBD2. Trimming took 4 bases from V and 7 from J; bases not matched to a gene: 0. The CDR3 totals 12 residues. Germline V CDR1 and CDR2: SGHTA, FQGNSA. The CDR3 nucleotides are TGTGCCAGCAGCTCTAGCGGGAATACGCAGTATTTT. Amino acid sequence: CASSSSGNTQYF.

In its sample, this clone was seen a few times. This chain connects TRBV27 to TRBJ1-2; D perhaps matches TRBD1 (6 bases). The CDR3 extends over 14 amino acids. The V gene's germline CDR1 is MNHEY and CDR2 SMNVEV (reference sequence). Deletions cut 0 bases from V and 7 bases from J, with 12 bases between. CDR3 nucleotide sequence: TGTGCCAGCAGTTTATCGATTCAGGGGTTTGGCTACACCTTC. It translates to CASSLSIQGFGYTF.

This sequence joins TRBV5-1 and TRBJ2-5, with D perhaps TRBD1 (6 bases). CDR3 length equals 17 residues. Per germline, CDR1 SGHRS and CDR2 YFSETQ. V lost 3 bases and J 2 bases, leaving 20 bases between the germline ends. The CDR3 sequence: CASSWPQRTVDQETQYF. CDR3 coding DNA: TGCGCCAGCAGCTGGCCACAAAGGACAGTTGATCAAGAGACCCAGTACTTC.

The sample holds a few counts of this clone. The chain carries TRBV6-5 and TRBJ2-3, with 10 bases matching TRBD2. V gave up 4 bases and J gave up 7 bases; unmatched junction bases: 8. The CDR3 runs to 15 residues. Germline loops: CDR1 MNHEY, CDR2 SVGAGI. CDR3 loop: CASSSSGRAYHTQYF. The CDR3, as DNA: TGTGCCAGCAGTTCAAGCGGGAGGGCCTATCATACGCAGTATTTT.